This entry lists 11 T cell receptor beta chains sequenced from one sample in a study of cytomegalovirus exposure and HLA in healthy donors. PCR primers comprised 60 Vbeta and 13 Jbeta primers. Data came from immunoSEQ multiplex PCR; TCRdb stores just in-frame clones and leaves some out. The sample contains over 150,000 clones, about four fifths of which appear only once. What was sequenced was PBMCs. These receptor sequences come from a girl aged 10 to 17 in good health and CMV-seropositive.

The chain has TRBV27 and TRBJ1-4, with a weak D call TRBD1 (5 bases). Germline V gene lookup returns CDR1 MNHEY and CDR2 SMNVEV (reference sequence). Trimming took 3 bases from V and 6 from J, leaving 8 bases between them. The CDR3 consists of 13 residues. The CDR3 is CASSLSRDEKLFF. CDR3 DNA: TGTGCCAGCAGTTTGTCCAGGGATGAAAAACTGTTTTTT.

The rearrangement uses TRBV6-1 and TRBJ2-1; no definite D call. The CDR3 runs 14 residues. Germline loops: CDR1 MNHNS, CDR2 SASEGT. V lost 8 bases and J lost 6, with 17 bases in between. For the CDR3, the DNA is TGTGCCAGCGTCTCTCAGTGGAGCACCAATGAGCAGTTCTTC. Protein product: CASVSQWSTNEQFF.

The rearrangement joins TRBV5-5 to TRBJ1-5, with D perhaps matching TRBD1 (6 bases). The germline V gene has CDR1 SGHKS and CDR2 YYEKEE (reference sequence). Trimming took 2 bases from V and 5 from J, leaving 11 bases between them. The CDR3 runs 14 residues. In DNA, the CDR3 is TGTGCCAGCAGCTTCTCCAGGGGAGATCAGCCCCAGCATTTT. As protein: CASSFSRGDQPQHF. Combining the CDR3 with reference TRBV5-5 and TRBJ1-5 gives the whole variable domain DAGVTQSPTHLIKTRGQQVTLRCSPISGHKSVSWYQQVLGQGPQFIFQYYEKEERGRGNFPDRFSARQFPNYSSELNVNALLLGDSALYLCASSFSRGDQPQHFGDGTRLSIL.

The genes are TRBV29-1 and TRBJ1-2; D ambiguous. This CDR3 comprises 14 residues. Trimming removed 1 base from V and 8 bases from J, with 17 bases in between. The germline gives CDR1 SQVTM, CDR2 ANQGSEA. The CDR3 loop is CSVEGVGVQRGYTF. The CDR3 coding sequence is TGCAGCGTTGAAGGGGTCGGAGTTCAGAGGGGCTACACCTTC. The full variable domain, in which reference TRBV29-1 and TRBJ1-2 provide the parts outside the CDR3, is SAVISQKPSRDICQRGTSLTIQCQVDSQVTMMFWYRQQPGQSLTLIATANQGSEATYESGFVIDKFPISRPNLTFSTLTVSNMSPEDSSIYLCSVEGVGVQRGYTFGSGTRLTVV.

The rearrangement uses TRBV7-9 and TRBJ1-4, with D possibly TRBD1 on 6 matching bases. There are 15 residues in the CDR3. Trimming took 7 bases from V and 7 from J, leaving 19 bases between them. The germline gives CDR1 SEHNR, CDR2 FQNEAQ (reference sequence). The CDR3 here is CASTPTGTRGEKLFF. CDR3 coding DNA: TGTGCCAGCACCCCTACAGGGACACGTGGTGAAAAACTGTTTTTT. Full variable domain (remainder filled in from reference TRBV7-9 and TRBJ1-4): DTGVSQNPRHKITKRGQNVTFRCDPISEHNRLYWYRQTLGQGPEFLTYFQNEAQLEKSRLLSDRFSAERPKGSFSTLEIQRTEQGDSAMYLCASTPTGTRGEKLFFGSGTQLSVL.

The chain is built from TRBV4-3 and TRBJ1-4; 10 nucleotides line up with TRBD1. Germline CDR1 reads LGHNA; CDR2 reads YSLEER. V lost 1 base to trimming and J lost 7 bases; unmatched junction nucleotides: 3. The CDR3 extends over 15 amino acids. As DNA, the CDR3 is TGCGCCAGCAGCCAAGGGGACAGGGGAAGTGAAAAACTGTTTTTT. This gives the protein CASSQGDRGSEKLFF.

In DNA form, the CDR3 reads TGCGCCAGCAGCAATAGGGAGCTCCGCGAGCAGTACTTC. This codes for CASSNRELREQYF. The chain couples TRBV5-1 to TRBJ2-7, with D possibly TRBD2 on 5 matching bases. CDR1 and CDR2 (germline): SGHRS, YFSETQ. CDR3 length: 13 residues. Trimming took off 4 bases at V and 6 bases at J, with 14 bases between the two ends.

As for this clone: The same CDR3 can be traced to other DNA sequences in this sample. The V call is TRBV5-1, the J call TRBJ2-1; D gene unclear. The CDR3 contains 14 residues. Trimming removed 3 bases from V and 4 bases from J, with 11 bases in between. CDR1 is SGHRS and CDR2 is YFSETQ in the germline V gene. CDR3 protein: CASSSGGSYNEQFF. In DNA, the CDR3 is TGCGCCAGCAGCTCTGGTGGCAGTTACAATGAGCAGTTCTTC.

This sequence joins TRBV2 and TRBJ2-3, with 12 bases matching TRBD2. Germline CDR1 is SNHLY and CDR2 is FYNNEI. V shed 8 bases and J 6 bases; nucleotides not matched to a gene: 15. The CDR3 length is 17 residues. CDR3 DNA: TGTGCCAGCCCTAAGGCGCCTAGCGGGGGGGCTGGCGATACGCAGTATTTT. Its translation: CASPKAPSGGAGDTQYF.

The chain is built from TRBV10-3 and TRBJ2-4, with TRBD2 identical over 11 bases. Looked up from germline, CDR1 is ENHRY and CDR2 is SYGVKD. With 9 bases clipped from V and 8 bases from J, the junction kept 6 bases outside the gene matches. This CDR3 contains 13 residues. For the CDR3, the DNA is TGTGCCATAGCTAGCGGGGGGTCCGACATTCAGTACTTC. It codes for CAIASGGSDIQYF.

The chain has TRBV10-3 and TRBJ1-6; D is perhaps TRBD1 (5 bases). CDR1 ENHRY and CDR2 SYGVKD come from the germline V gene. Trimming took 0 bases from V and 6 from J, leaving 9 bases between them. This CDR3 has 15 residues. In nucleotides, the CDR3 is TGTGCCATCAGTGAGTCGGCAGGGCCTAATTCACCCCTCCACTTT. It translates to CAISESAGPNSPLHF.